The 10 T cell receptor beta chains reported below all come from one sample, sequenced in a study of cytomegalovirus exposure and HLA in healthy donors. Primers for the PCR totalled 60 Vbeta and 13 Jbeta. Profiled with immunoSEQ multiplex PCR; TCRdb holds only in-frame clones, not every one. The table includes about 81,000 clones, 85% to 90% detected once. The sequencing input was PBMCs. Receptors originate from a man aged 18 to 29 in good health and CMV-seronegative.

V usage is TRBV28 and J usage is TRBJ2-7; 9 bases are shared with TRBD1. V lost 6 bases, J lost 2 bases, and 5 bases stayed unmatched. The length of the CDR3 is 14 residues. Germline values: CDR1 MDHEN, CDR2 SYDVKM. CDR3 protein: CASRSRDRAYEQYF. In DNA form, the CDR3 reads TGTGCCAGCAGGTCCCGGGACAGGGCCTACGAGCAGTACTTC.

The chain uses TRBV7-6 and TRBJ2-1; TRBD2 aligns across 10 bases. In germline, CDR1 is SGHVS, CDR2 FNYEAQ. This CDR3 spans 18 amino acids. V trimming: 5 bases; J trimming: 1 base; junction bases outside the gene matches: 11. CDR3 loop: CASSHRLAGDSSYNEQFF. The CDR3 DNA is TGTGCCAGCAGCCATAGGCTAGCGGGAGATAGTTCCTACAATGAGCAGTTCTTC.

V gene TRBV27 combines with J gene TRBJ1-5, with 8 positions matching TRBD1. Germline CDR1 reads MNHEY; CDR2 reads SMNVEV (reference sequence). The CDR3 runs 17 residues. V gave up 4 bases and J gave up 4 bases; unmatched junction bases: 12. The CDR3 region has the DNA TGTGCCAGCAGTTCGCAGGGGGCGCGAGGGTCTAATCAGCCCCAGCATTTT. Translation gives CASSSQGARGSNQPQHF.

The J gene is TRBJ2-7, the V gene TRBV4-3; 7 bases match TRBD2. Germline V gene data show CDR1 as LGHNA and CDR2 as YSLEER. Trimming removed 1 base from V and 2 bases from J; junction bases left unmatched: 8. The CDR3 length is 16 residues. The CDR3 DNA reads TGCGCCAGCAGCCAAGGAGCGGGACGGGGTGCCTACGAGCAGTACTTC. Its protein is CASSQGAGRGAYEQYF.

This chain links TRBV5-1 with TRBJ2-1, with D perhaps TRBD2 (5 bases). The CDR3 runs to 15 residues. Looked up from germline, CDR1 is SGHRS and CDR2 is YFSETQ. V lost 4 bases, J lost 0 bases, and 11 bases lay in between. The CDR3 reads CASSPEGLSYNEQFF. Written as DNA, the CDR3 is TGCGCCAGCAGCCCCGAGGGCCTCTCCTACAATGAGCAGTTCTTC.

J is TRBJ2-3 and V is TRBV4-3, with a tentative D call TRBD1 (5 bases). Trimming shortened V by 0 bases and J by 9 bases, and 22 bases separated the two germline ends. The germline CDR1 and CDR2 sequences are LGHNA and YSLEER. The CDR3 length is 17 residues. CDR3: CASSQEVRAGPSLTQYF. Written as DNA, the CDR3 is TGCGCCAGCAGCCAAGAAGTCAGGGCAGGACCTTCCTTAACGCAGTATTTT.

The V gene is TRBV28, the J gene TRBJ1-2; TRBD1 matches 7 bases. The CDR3 is 14 amino acids. Germline V gene data show CDR1 as MDHEN and CDR2 as SYDVKM. V lost 5 bases and J lost 4; bases outside the gene matches: 7. DNA for the CDR3: TGTGCCAGCAGTCCCGGGACAGTTTCCTATGGCTACACCTTC. Translated, it gives CASSPGTVSYGYTF.

In this sample, this clone turned up once. The chain carries TRBV11-2 and TRBJ1-4; 7 nucleotides line up with TRBD1. Trimming removed 5 bases from V and 10 bases from J; junction bases left unmatched: 4. CDR3 length equals 12 residues. Germline V lookup: CDR1 SGHAT, CDR2 FQNNGV. CDR3 sequence reads: CASSPQGGKLFF. CDR3 bases: TGTGCCAGCAGCCCCCAGGGGGGAAAACTGTTTTTT.

CDR3 in DNA: TGTGCCAGCAGCTGGGGCGGGACAGGGGCATCCGAGCAGTACTTC. It codes for CASSWGGTGASEQYF. The V and J genes are TRBV5-8 and TRBJ2-7; 10 nucleotides agree with TRBD1. This CDR3 spans 15 amino acids. The germline CDR1 and CDR2 sequences are SGHTS and YDEGEE. The J segment lost 6 bases and the V segment lost 3 bases, leaving 9 bases of the junction unmatched.

This rearrangement joins TRBV11-2 to TRBJ1-1, with 12 bases identical to TRBD1. CDR3 length: 16 residues. Germline V lookup: CDR1 SGHAT, CDR2 FQNNGV. Losses at the gene ends were 3 bases for V and 0 bases for J; bases not matched to a gene: 2. CDR3 DNA sequence: TGTGCCAGCAGCTTTGGGGACAGGGGGCTGAACACTGAAGCTTTCTTT. This codes for CASSFGDRGLNTEAFF.